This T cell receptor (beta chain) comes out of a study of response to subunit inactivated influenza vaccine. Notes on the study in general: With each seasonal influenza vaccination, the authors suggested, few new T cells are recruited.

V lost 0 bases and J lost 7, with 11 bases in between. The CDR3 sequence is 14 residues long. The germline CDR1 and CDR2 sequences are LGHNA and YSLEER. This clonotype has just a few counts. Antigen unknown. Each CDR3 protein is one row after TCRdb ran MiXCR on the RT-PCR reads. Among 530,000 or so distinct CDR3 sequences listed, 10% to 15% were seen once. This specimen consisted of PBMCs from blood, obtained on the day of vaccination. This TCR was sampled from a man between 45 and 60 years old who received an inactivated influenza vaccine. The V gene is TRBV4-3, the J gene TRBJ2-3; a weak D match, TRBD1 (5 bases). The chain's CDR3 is CASSQDVRTHTQYF. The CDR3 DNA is TGCGCCAGCAGCCAAGATGTTAGGACACATACGCAGTATTTT.